Shown below are 13 T cell receptor beta chains from a single sample sequenced in a study of beta chain features in type 1 diabetes. Investigators reverse transcribed all isolated RNA, so they sequenced expressed TCRB transcripts. This table comes from immunoSEQ multiplex PCR, and its TCRdb copy is limited to in-frame clones, with some not included. The sample shows some 22,000 clones, about 70% of them seen only once. The sample consisted of Tregs from blood. The receptors shown here come from a woman in her 40s in good health.

This clone was found a few times. CDR3 in DNA: TGTGCCAGCTCACCACGGCAGGAAAACACTGAAGCTTTCTTT. Translated: CASSPRQENTEAFF. The chain employs TRBV18 and TRBJ1-1; D is ambiguous. This CDR3 spans 14 amino acids. Looked up from germline, CDR1 is KGHSH and CDR2 is LQKENI. V lost 1 base to trimming and J lost 2 bases, with 8 bases between them.

Written as DNA, the CDR3 is TGTGCCAGCAGCTTTGTAGCGGGCCCAGATACGCAGTATTTT. This translates into CASSFVAGPDTQYF. This chain connects TRBV7-2 to TRBJ2-3; 7 bases align to TRBD2. This CDR3 contains 14 residues. From germline, CDR1 is SGHTA and CDR2 FQGNSA. V dropped 3 bases and J dropped 4; count of bases not matched to a gene: 4. The full variable domain, completed using reference TRBV7-2 and TRBJ2-3, is GAGVSQSPSNKVTEKGKDVELRCDPISGHTALYWYRQSLGQGLEFLIYFQGNSAPDKSGLPSDRFSAERTGGSVSTLTIQRTQQEDSAVYLCASSFVAGPDTQYFGPGTRLTVL.

This clone came up a few times. The chain couples TRBV28 to TRBJ1-2, with D unclear. Trimming took 1 base from V and 4 from J, leaving 10 bases between them. CDR1 is MDHEN and CDR2 is SYDVKM in the germline V gene. This CDR3 region has 14 residues. CDR3 sequence: CASSLLRPVYGYTF. CDR3 coding DNA: TGTGCCAGCAGTTTATTGCGTCCTGTCTATGGCTACACCTTC.

This clone has more than one count but fewer than ten. The V and J genes are TRBV7-8 and TRBJ1-5; tentative D call: TRBD1 (5 bases). Germline V lookup: CDR1 SGHVS, CDR2 FQNEAQ. V was trimmed by 3 bases and J by 0 bases, leaving 9 bases between them. This CDR3 contains 15 residues. The CDR3 region has the DNA TGTGCCAGCAGCTTCCAGGGTAATAGCAATCAGCCCCAGCATTTT. Amino acid sequence: CASSFQGNSNQPQHF.

This clone was seen a handful of times. The chain combines TRBV5-6 with TRBJ2-7, with a weak D call TRBD1 (6 bases). Trimming shortened V by 2 bases and J by 3 bases, and 9 bases separated the two germline ends. The CDR3 is 13 amino acids. Germline V CDR1 and CDR2: SGHDT, YYEEEE. The CDR3 coding sequence is TGTGCCAGCAGCTTCCGGGACAACTACGAGCAGTACTTC. As protein: CASSFRDNYEQYF.

Only a few counts were recorded for this clone. This rearrangement joins TRBV10-3 to TRBJ2-1, with a weak D call TRBD1 (8 bases). The V gene's germline CDR1 is ENHRY and CDR2 SYGVKD. This CDR3 has 16 residues. Trimming pared 8 bases from V and 4 bases from J, leaving 21 bases between. The CDR3 nucleotides read TGTGCCATCTCGGGGGGAGACAGGGGCTATTACAATGAGCAGTTCTTC. Its translation is CAISGGDRGYYNEQFF.

The chain carries TRBV11-2 and TRBJ2-7; possible D gene TRBD2, 6 bases. The V and J ends lost 0 bases and 0 bases respectively, with 15 bases between them. Germline-derived CDR1 and CDR2 are SGHAT and FQNNGV. The CDR3 contains 17 residues. CDR3 in DNA: TGTGCCAGCAGCTTAGAAGTCGGCTGGGACTTCTCCTACGAGCAGTACTTC. Translated, it gives CASSLEVGWDFSYEQYF. The entire variable domain, with the rest obtained from reference TRBV11-2 and TRBJ2-7, is as follows: EAGVAQSPRYKIIEKRQSVAFWCNPISGHATLYWYQQILGQGPKLLIQFQNNGVVDDSQLPKDRFSAERLKGVDSTLKIQPAKLEDSAVYLCASSLEVGWDFSYEQYFGPGTRLTVT.

The chain employs TRBV27 and TRBJ2-1; 8 bases are shared with TRBD1. Trimming removed 6 bases from V and 3 bases from J; junction bases left unmatched: 4. Per the germline V gene, CDR1 is MNHEY and CDR2 is SMNVEV (reference sequence). The CDR3 extends over 14 amino acids. CDR3 in DNA: TGTGCCAGCAGCCTTGGACAGGGCTACAATGAGCAGTTCTTC. The encoded protein is CASSLGQGYNEQFF.

The chain combines TRBV2 with TRBJ1-1; D is ambiguous. The V and J ends lost 4 bases and 4 bases respectively, with 7 bases between them. CDR1 is SNHLY, CDR2 FYNNEI, per germline. This CDR3 spans 12 amino acids. CDR3 in amino acids: CASSVWATEAFF. The CDR3 coding sequence is TGTGCCAGCAGTGTGTGGGCCACTGAAGCTTTCTTT.

The gene calls are TRBV6-6 and TRBJ1-6; 7 positions match TRBD1. Germline V gives CDR1 MNHNY, CDR2 SVGAGI (reference sequence). This CDR3 comprises 15 residues. V shed 5 bases and J 9 bases; nucleotides not matched to a gene: 10. CDR3 coding DNA: TGTGCCAGCAGTCGACAGGGTGATTCGGGTTCACCCCTCCACTTT. It codes for CASSRQGDSGSPLHF.

Turning to this clone: The DNA is left out, because the CDR3 cannot be placed on it with certainty; the CDR3 is given as TCRdb lists it. This chain links TRBV14 with TRBJ2-2; TRBD2 is the table's D call and was not checked against the DNA. The CDR3 contains 20 residues when both ends are counted. CDR1 and CDR2 (germline): SGHDN, FVKESK. The CDR3 spells CASSPVSQRGAARVPGSCFF.

This clone has a handful of counts. This sequence joins TRBV10-3 and TRBJ2-1, with 12 bases matching TRBD2. CDR1 ENHRY and CDR2 SYGVKD come from the germline V gene. The CDR3 loop spans 13 amino acids. V was pared by 10 bases and J by 6 bases, with 4 bases of the junction left unmatched. The CDR3 DNA follows: TGTGCCACCCTAGCGGGGGGGATCAATGAGCAGTTCTTC. It codes for CATLAGGINEQFF.

This sequence joins TRBV7-2 and TRBJ1-1, with 7 bases lining up with TRBD1. The germline V gene has CDR1 SGHTA and CDR2 FQGNSA. CDR3 length equals 14 residues. The V segment lost 2 bases and the J segment 1 base; nucleotides outside the gene matches: 1. CDR3 residues: CASSLQGENTEAFF. CDR3 coding DNA: TGTGCCAGCAGCTTACAGGGGGAGAACACTGAAGCTTTCTTT.